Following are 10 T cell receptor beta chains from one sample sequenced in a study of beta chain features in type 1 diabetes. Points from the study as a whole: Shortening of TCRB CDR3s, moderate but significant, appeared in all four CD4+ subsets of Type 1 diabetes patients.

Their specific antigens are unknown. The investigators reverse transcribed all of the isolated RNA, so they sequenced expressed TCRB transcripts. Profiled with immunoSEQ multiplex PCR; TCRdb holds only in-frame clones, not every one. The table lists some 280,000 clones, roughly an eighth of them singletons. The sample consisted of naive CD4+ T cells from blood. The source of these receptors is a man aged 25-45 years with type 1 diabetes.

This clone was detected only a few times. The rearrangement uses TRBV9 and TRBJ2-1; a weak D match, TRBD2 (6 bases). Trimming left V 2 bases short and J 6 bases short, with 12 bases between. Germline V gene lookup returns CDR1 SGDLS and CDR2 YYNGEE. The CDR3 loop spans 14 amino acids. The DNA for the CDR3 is TGTGCCAGCAGCGTGCTAGCGACCATCAATGAGCAGTTCTTC. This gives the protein CASSVLATINEQFF.

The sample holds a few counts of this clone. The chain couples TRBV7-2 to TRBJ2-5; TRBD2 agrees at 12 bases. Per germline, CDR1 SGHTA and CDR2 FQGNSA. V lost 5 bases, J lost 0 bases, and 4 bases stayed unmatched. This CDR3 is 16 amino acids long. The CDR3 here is CASSLWTSGNQETQYF. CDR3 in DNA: TGTGCCAGCAGCCTGTGGACTAGCGGGAACCAAGAGACCCAGTACTTC. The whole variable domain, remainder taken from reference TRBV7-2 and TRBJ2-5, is GAGVSQSPSNKVTEKGKDVELRCDPISGHTALYWYRQSLGQGLEFLIYFQGNSAPDKSGLPSDRFSAERTGGSVSTLTIQRTQQEDSAVYLCASSLWTSGNQETQYFGPGTRLLVL.

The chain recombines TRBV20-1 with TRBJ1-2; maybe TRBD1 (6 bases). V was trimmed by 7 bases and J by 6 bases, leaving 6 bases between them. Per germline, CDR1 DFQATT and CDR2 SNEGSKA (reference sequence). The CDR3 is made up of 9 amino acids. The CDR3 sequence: CSDRDGYTF. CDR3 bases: TGCAGTGACAGGGATGGCTACACCTTC.

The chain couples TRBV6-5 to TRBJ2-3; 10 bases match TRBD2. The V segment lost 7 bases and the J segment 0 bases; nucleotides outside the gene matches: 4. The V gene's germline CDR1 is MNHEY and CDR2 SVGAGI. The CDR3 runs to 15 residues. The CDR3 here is CASTTTSGSTDTQYF. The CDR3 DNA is TGTGCCAGCACCACGACTAGCGGGAGCACAGATACGCAGTATTTT.

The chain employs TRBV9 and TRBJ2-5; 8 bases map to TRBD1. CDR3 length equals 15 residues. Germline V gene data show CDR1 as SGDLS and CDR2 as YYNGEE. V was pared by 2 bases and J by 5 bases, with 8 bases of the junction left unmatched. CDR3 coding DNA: TGTGCCAGCAGCGTCGCTGCAGGGGGCGTGGAGACCCAGTACTTC. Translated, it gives CASSVAAGGVETQYF.

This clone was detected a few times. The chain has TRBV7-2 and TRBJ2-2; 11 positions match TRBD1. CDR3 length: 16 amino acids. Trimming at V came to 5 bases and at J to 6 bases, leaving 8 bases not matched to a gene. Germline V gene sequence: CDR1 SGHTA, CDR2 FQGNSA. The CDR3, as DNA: TGTGCCAGCAGCCGCGTTGGGACAGGGGGAGCCGGGGAGCTGTTTTTT. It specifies CASSRVGTGGAGELFF.

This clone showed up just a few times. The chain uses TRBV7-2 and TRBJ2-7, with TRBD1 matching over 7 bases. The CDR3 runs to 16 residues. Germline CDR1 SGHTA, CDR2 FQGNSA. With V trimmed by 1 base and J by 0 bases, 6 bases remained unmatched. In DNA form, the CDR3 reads TGTGCCAGCAGCTTAGTGTCGGGACAGAGCTCCTACGAGCAGTACTTC. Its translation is CASSLVSGQSSYEQYF. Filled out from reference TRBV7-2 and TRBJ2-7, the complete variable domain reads GAGVSQSPSNKVTEKGKDVELRCDPISGHTALYWYRQSLGQGLEFLIYFQGNSAPDKSGLPSDRFSAERTGGSVSTLTIQRTQQEDSAVYLCASSLVSGQSSYEQYFGPGTRLTVT.

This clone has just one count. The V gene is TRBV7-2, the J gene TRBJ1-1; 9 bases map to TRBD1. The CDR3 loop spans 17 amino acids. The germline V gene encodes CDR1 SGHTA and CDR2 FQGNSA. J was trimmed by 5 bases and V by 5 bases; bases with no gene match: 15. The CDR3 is CASSLGGTGRLRTEAFF. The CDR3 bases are TGTGCCAGCAGCCTAGGGGGGACAGGGAGATTGAGAACTGAAGCTTTCTTT.

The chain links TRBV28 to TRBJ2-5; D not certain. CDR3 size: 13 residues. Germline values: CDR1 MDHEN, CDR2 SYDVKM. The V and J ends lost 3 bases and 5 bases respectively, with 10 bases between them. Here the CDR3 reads CASSFYPRETQYF. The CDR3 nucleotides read TGTGCCAGCAGTTTTTATCCGCGGGAGACCCAGTACTTC.

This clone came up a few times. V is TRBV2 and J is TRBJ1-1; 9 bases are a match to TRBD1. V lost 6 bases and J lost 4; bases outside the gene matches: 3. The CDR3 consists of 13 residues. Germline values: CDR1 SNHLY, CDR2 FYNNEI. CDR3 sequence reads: CASRMDRGTEAFF. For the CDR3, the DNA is TGTGCCAGCAGAATGGACAGGGGCACTGAAGCTTTCTTT.